The source of this T cell receptor (beta chain) is a study of Tregs in tolerant kidney transplant recipients. Study background: The nonmyeloablative bone marrow transplants came from related graft donors, with transient mixed chimerism.

Unstimulated regulatory T cells (CD4+CD25+CD127-), CD4+CD25- non-regulatory cells, CD4 and CD8 cells were FACS-sorted from thawed PBMCs. Only in-frame clones appear in the TCRdb table, and some are missing; sequencing was by immunoSEQ multiplex PCR. The sample lists some 62,000 clones, 98% occurring once. Remarks on this clone: Its antigen remains unknown.

Findings and caveats of the study: Tregs expanded with activated donor B cells seemed most donor-specific. Validation in larger populations is needed because few patients were studied.

J lost 5 bases, V lost 0 bases, and 4 bases had no gene match. The CDR3 spans 15 residues. CDR1 is SEHNR and CDR2 is FQNEAQ in the germline V gene (reference sequence). The sequences come from Tregs from blood, collected before the transplant. This chain links TRBV7-9 with TRBJ1-1; 9 bases fit TRBD1. This TCR came from a human donor who received a combined kidney and bone marrow transplant. Here the CDR3 reads CASSLAQGQGTEAFF. CDR3 DNA sequence: TGTGCCAGCAGCTTAGCGCAGGGACAGGGTACTGAAGCTTTCTTT.